Sequencing of this TCR beta chain was carried out in a study of blood T cell repertoires in COVID-19. Overall study context: Samples representing acute and convalescent COVID-19 were sourced from the United States, Italy and Spain. Nucleic acid was either cDNA or gDNA, and it came from T cells, B-cell-depleted T cells, or PBMCs.

Authors' processing steps: The assay estimated nucleated cells by amplifying reference gene primers. This table comes from immunoSEQ multiplex PCR, and its TCRdb copy is limited to in-frame clones, with some not included. V and J calls and clone size are copied from that table; D and trimming were computed from the DNA. The top ten hold about a tenth of the sample, which has around 200,000 clones, 80% to 90% seen once. The CDR3 totals 14 residues. CDR1 and CDR2 (germline): MNHEY, SVGEGT. V lost 5 bases and J lost 5, with 15 bases in between. The TCR originated in a human donor with active or convalescent COVID-19. The donor label of this sample is uncertain. Sequencing input: peripheral blood. This chain links TRBV6-2 or TRBV6-3 with TRBJ2-5; tentative D call: TRBD1 (6 bases). The CDR3 sequence: CASSRDTLGETQYF. CDR3 DNA sequence: TGTGCCAGCAGTCGGGACACCCTAGGCGAGACCCAGTACTTC.